Detailed here is one T cell receptor (beta chain). Time point meaning: healthy volunteer bleed at 6 weeks. It was from unfractionated whole blood that total RNA was extracted. Trimming stripped 6 bases from V and 5 bases from J, with 10 bases between. Germline loops: CDR1 LGHNT, CDR2 FRNRAP. This CDR3 has 13 residues. TCRdb called the RACE reads again in MiXCR, with one record for every CDR3 protein. The sample lists about 80,000 distinct CDR3 sequences; over 6.5% were seen once. This entry comes from a study of human T cells and chemical hapten exposure. Sequenced sample: whole blood. The rearrangement joins TRBV12-5 to TRBJ2-2; D is possibly TRBD2 (6 bases). The receptor comes from a female donor in good health. Some clones in this sample may be carry-over from other donors' samples. The CDR3 loop reads CASGRGETGELFF. CDR3 bases: TGTGCTAGTGGGCGGGGAGAAACCGGGGAGCTGTTTTTT.